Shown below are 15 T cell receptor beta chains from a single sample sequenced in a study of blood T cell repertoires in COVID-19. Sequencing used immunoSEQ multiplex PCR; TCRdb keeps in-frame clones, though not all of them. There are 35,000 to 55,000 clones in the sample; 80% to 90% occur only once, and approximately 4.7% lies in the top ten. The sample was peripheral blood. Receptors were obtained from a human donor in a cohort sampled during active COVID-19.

DNA for the CDR3: TGTGCCAGCTCACCTAACCTACAGGGCCTTAATGAAAAACTGTTTTTT. This encodes CASSPNLQGLNEKLFF. The J gene is TRBJ1-4, the V gene TRBV18; D is possibly TRBD1 (6 bases). The CDR3 extends over 16 amino acids. Germline V gives CDR1 KGHSH, CDR2 LQKENI. Deletions cut 3 bases from V and 4 bases from J, with 15 bases between.

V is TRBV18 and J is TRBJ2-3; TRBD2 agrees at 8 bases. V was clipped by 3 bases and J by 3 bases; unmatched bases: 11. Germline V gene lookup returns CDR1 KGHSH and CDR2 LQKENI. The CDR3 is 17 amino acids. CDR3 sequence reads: CASSPAPGRVGTDTQYF. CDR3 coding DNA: TGTGCCAGCTCACCGGCTCCCGGGAGGGTCGGTACAGATACGCAGTATTTT.

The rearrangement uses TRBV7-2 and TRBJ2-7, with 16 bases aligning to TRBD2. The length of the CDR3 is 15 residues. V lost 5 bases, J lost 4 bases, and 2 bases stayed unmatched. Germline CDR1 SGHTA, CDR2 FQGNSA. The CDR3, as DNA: TGTGCCAGCAGCCCGGGACTAGCGGGAGGGTACGAGCAGTACTTC. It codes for CASSPGLAGGYEQYF. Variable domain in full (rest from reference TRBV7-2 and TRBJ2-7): GAGVSQSPSNKVTEKGKDVELRCDPISGHTALYWYRQSLGQGLEFLIYFQGNSAPDKSGLPSDRFSAERTGGSVSTLTIQRTQQEDSAVYLCASSPGLAGGYEQYFGPGTRLTVT.

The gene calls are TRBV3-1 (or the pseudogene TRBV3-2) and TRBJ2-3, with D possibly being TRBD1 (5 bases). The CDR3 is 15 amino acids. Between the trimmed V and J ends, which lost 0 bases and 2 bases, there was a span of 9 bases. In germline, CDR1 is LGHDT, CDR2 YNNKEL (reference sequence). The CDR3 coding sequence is TGTGCCAGCAGCCAAGATGGCAGGGTCACAGATACGCAGTATTTT. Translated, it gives CASSQDGRVTDTQYF.

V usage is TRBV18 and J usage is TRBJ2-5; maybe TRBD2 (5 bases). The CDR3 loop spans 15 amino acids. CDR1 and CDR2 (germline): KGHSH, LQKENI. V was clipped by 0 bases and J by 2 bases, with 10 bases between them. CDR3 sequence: CASSPPQPGQETQYF. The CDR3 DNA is TGTGCCAGCTCACCACCTCAGCCGGGGCAAGAGACCCAGTACTTC.

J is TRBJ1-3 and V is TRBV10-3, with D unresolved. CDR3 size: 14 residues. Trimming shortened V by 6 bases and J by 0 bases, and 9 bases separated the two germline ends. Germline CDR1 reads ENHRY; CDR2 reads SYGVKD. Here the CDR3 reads CAISDGSSGNTIYF. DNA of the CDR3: TGTGCCATCAGCGACGGGAGCTCTGGAAACACCATATATTTT.

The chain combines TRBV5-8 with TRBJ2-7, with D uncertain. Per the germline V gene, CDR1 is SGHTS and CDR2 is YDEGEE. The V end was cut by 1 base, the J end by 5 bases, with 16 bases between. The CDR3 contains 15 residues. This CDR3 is CASSLRLRGVDEQYF. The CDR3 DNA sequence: TGTGCCAGCAGCTTGCGACTGCGAGGAGTAGACGAGCAGTACTTC. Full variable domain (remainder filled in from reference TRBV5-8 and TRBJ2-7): EAGVTQSPTHLIKTRGQQATLRCSPISGHTSVYWYQQALGLGLQFLLWYDEGEERNRGNFPPRFSGRQFPNYSSELNVNALELEDSALYLCASSLRLRGVDEQYFGPGTRLTVT.

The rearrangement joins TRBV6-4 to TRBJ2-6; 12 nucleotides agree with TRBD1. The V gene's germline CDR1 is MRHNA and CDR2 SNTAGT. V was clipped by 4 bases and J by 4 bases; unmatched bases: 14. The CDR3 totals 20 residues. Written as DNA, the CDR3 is TGTGCCAGCAGTGCCTCCTTCCGGGACAGGGGGCCTACGGGGGCCAACGTCCTGACTTTC. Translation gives CASSASFRDRGPTGANVLTF.

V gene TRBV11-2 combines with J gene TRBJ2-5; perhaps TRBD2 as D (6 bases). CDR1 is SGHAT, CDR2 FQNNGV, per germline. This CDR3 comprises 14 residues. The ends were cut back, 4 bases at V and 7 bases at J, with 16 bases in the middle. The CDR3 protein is CASSSEPGVGTQYF. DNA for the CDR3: TGTGCCAGCAGCTCCGAACCGGGAGTTGGGACCCAGTACTTC.

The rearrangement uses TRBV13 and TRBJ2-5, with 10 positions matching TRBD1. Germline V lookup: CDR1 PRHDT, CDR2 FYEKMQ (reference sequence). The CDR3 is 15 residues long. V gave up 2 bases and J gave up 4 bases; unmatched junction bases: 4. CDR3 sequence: CASSLWTGGVETQYF. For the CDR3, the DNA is TGTGCCAGCAGCTTATGGACAGGGGGGGTAGAGACCCAGTACTTC.

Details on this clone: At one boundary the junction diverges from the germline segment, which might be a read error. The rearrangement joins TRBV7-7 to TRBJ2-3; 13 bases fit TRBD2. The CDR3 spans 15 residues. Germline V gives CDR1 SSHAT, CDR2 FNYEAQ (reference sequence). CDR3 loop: CASSRTSGSTDTQYF. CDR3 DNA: TGTGCTAGCAGCCGGACTAGCGGGAGTACAGATACGCAGTATTTT.

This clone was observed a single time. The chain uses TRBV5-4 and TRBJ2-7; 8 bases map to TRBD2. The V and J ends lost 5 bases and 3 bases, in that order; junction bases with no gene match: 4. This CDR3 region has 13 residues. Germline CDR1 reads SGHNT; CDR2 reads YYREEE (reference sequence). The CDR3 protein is CASSLRGGYEQYF. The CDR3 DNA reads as TGTGCCAGCAGTCTACGGGGGGGCTACGAGCAGTACTTC. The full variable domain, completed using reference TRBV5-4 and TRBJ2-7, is ETGVTQSPTHLIKTRGQQVTLRCSSQSGHNTVSWYQQALGQGPQFIFQYYREEENGRGNFPPRFSGLQFPNYSSELNVNALELDDSALYLCASSLRGGYEQYFGPGTRLTVT.

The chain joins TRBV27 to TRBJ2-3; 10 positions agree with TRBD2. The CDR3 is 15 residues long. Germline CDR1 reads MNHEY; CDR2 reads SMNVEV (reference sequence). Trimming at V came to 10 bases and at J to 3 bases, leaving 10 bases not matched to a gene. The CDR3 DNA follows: TGTGCCACCAAGGGAAGGACTAGCGGTACAGATACGCAGTATTTT. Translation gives CATKGRTSGTDTQYF.

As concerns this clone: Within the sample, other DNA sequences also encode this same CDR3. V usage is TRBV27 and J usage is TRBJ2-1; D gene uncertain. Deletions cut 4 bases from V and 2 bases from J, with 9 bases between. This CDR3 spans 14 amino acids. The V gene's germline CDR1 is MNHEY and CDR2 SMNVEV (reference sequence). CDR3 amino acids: CASSSRQAYNEQFF. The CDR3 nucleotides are TGTGCCAGCAGTTCCCGGCAGGCCTACAATGAGCAGTTCTTC.

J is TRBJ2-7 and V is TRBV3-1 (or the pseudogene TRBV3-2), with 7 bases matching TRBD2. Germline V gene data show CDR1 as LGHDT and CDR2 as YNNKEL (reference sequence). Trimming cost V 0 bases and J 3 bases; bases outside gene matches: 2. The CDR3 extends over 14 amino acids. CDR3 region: CASSQEGGCYEQYF. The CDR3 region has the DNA TGTGCCAGCAGCCAAGAGGGAGGGTGCTACGAGCAGTACTTC.